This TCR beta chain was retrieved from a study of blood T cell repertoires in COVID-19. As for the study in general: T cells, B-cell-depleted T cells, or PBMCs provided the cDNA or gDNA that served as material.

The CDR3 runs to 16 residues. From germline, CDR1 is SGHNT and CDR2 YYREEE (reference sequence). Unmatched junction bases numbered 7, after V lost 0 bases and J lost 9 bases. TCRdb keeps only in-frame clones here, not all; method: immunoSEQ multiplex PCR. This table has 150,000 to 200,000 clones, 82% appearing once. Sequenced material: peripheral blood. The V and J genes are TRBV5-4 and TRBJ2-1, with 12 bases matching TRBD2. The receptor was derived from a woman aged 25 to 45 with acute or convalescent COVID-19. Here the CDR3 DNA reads TGTGCCAGCAGCTTGGGACTAGCGGGAGTTTCAGTTGAGCAGTTCTTC. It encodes CASSLGLAGVSVEQFF.